Listed here are 8 T cell receptor beta chains from one sample, sequenced in a study of cytomegalovirus exposure and HLA in healthy donors. The repertoire was sequenced with immunoSEQ multiplex PCR; TCRdb's copy has only in-frame clones and lacks some. The table has 90,000 or so clones, roughly 85% seen once. The sample taken for sequencing was PBMCs. The receptors shown here come from a man aged 18 to 30 in good health and CMV-seropositive.

The chain recombines TRBV16 with TRBJ2-7; maybe TRBD1 (5 bases). The V gene's germline CDR1 is KGHSY and CDR2 FQNENV. This CDR3 spans 14 amino acids. Trimming took off 4 bases at V and 2 bases at J, with 12 bases between the two ends. CDR3 sequence: CASSPSVGPYEQYV. The CDR3 DNA follows: TGTGCCAGCAGCCCTTCCGTGGGGCCCTACGAGCAGTACGTC.

The genes are TRBV28 and TRBJ2-1; 8 bases are a match to TRBD2. The V gene's germline CDR1 is MDHEN and CDR2 SYDVKM. The trim removed 1 base at V and 4 bases at J, leaving 6 bases unmatched. This CDR3 spans 16 amino acids. The CDR3 loop is CASSLSRLAPYNEQFF. CDR3 sequence (DNA): TGTGCCAGCAGTTTATCCCGACTAGCGCCTTACAATGAGCAGTTCTTC. The whole variable domain, remainder taken from reference TRBV28 and TRBJ2-1, is DVKVTQSSRYLVKRTGEKVFLECVQDMDHENMFWYRQDPGLGLRLIYFSYDVKMKEKGDIPEGYSVSREKKERFSLILESASTNQTSMYLCASSLSRLAPYNEQFFGPGTRLTVL.

A single count supports this clone. The chain couples TRBV5-8 to TRBJ2-5; D may be TRBD1 (6 bases). CDR1 is SGHTS, CDR2 YDEGEE, per germline. The CDR3 runs 14 residues. V gave up 0 bases and J gave up 4 bases, with 10 bases separating them. The CDR3 here is CASSLGGQVETQYF. The CDR3 nucleotides are TGTGCCAGCAGCTTGGGGGGGCAGGTAGAGACCCAGTACTTC.

Written as DNA, the CDR3 is TGTGCCTGGAGCCCCGGGACTAGAGAGGAGACCCAGTACTTC. Its protein product is CAWSPGTREETQYF. This chain uses TRBV30 with TRBJ2-5; 8 positions match TRBD2. After removal of 3 bases from V and 5 bases from J, the junction contained 8 bases not matched to a gene. CDR3 length equals 14 residues. Looked up from germline, CDR1 is GTSNPN and CDR2 is SVGIG (reference sequence).

The chain has TRBV5-1 and TRBJ2-7; 9 nucleotides match TRBD1. CDR1 is SGHRS, CDR2 YFSETQ, per germline. V dropped 0 bases and J dropped 0; count of bases not matched to a gene: 7. The CDR3 covers 17 residues. DNA for the CDR3: TGCGCCAGCAGCTTGGAGGGGCGGACAGGGGTCTCCTACGAGCAGTACTTC. Translating gives CASSLEGRTGVSYEQYF.

CDR3 in amino acids: CASRLPGISSYNEQFF. The CDR3 region has the DNA TGTGCCAGCAGACTACCCGGGATATCCTCCTACAATGAGCAGTTCTTC. The chain employs TRBV2 and TRBJ2-1; D may be TRBD2 (5 bases). Germline CDR1 SNHLY, CDR2 FYNNEI. V was shortened by 6 bases and J by 0 bases, with 15 bases between the two germline ends. This CDR3 comprises 16 residues.

The V call is TRBV27, the J call TRBJ1-2; TRBD1 matches 9 bases. The CDR3 runs 13 residues. From germline, CDR1 is MNHEY and CDR2 SMNVEV (reference sequence). Losses at the gene ends were 5 bases for V and 6 bases for J; bases not matched to a gene: 4. The CDR3 sequence: CASSLRQGDGYTF. The CDR3 bases are TGTGCCAGCAGTCTAAGACAGGGGGATGGCTACACCTTC.

The V call is TRBV28, the J call TRBJ1-2, with TRBD1 as a possible D gene (5 bases). CDR1 is MDHEN, CDR2 SYDVKM, per germline. Trimming cost V 4 bases and J 7 bases, with 16 bases left between them. This CDR3 has 14 amino acids. The DNA for the CDR3 is TGTGCCAGCAGTTCCGGGGGGATCCAATCTGGCTACACCTTC. Translation gives CASSSGGIQSGYTF.